These 13 T cell receptor beta chains originate from one sample sequenced in a study of cytotoxic CD8 clonotypes in ibrutinib-treated CLL. TCRdb keeps only in-frame clones here, not all; method: immunoSEQ multiplex PCR. The profile shows just over 200,000 clones, approximately 70% of them singletons. Sequenced here: PBMCs, sampled after 12 months of ibrutinib treatment. These receptors were collected from a human donor with chronic lymphocytic leukemia.

The CDR3 DNA reads TGTGCCAGCTCACCACGACAGGGAAGAAGCACAGATACGCAGTATTTT. Its protein product is CASSPRQGRSTDTQYF. The chain couples TRBV18 to TRBJ2-3, with TRBD1 matching over 7 bases. The V gene's germline CDR1 is KGHSH and CDR2 LQKENI. V lost 1 base, J lost 0 bases, and 4 bases stayed unmatched. The CDR3 is 16 residues long.

The gene calls are TRBV5-1 and TRBJ2-3; D gene uncertain. Trimming cost V 0 bases and J 6 bases, with 2 bases left between them. The CDR3 is 11 amino acids. Germline V gene data show CDR1 as SGHRS and CDR2 as YFSETQ. The CDR3 protein is CASSLDDTQYF. The CDR3 DNA sequence: TGCGCCAGCAGCTTGGACGATACGCAGTATTTT.

The chain joins TRBV5-1 to TRBJ1-2; perhaps TRBD1 as D (6 bases). Germline V gene sequence: CDR1 SGHRS, CDR2 YFSETQ. The CDR3 consists of 13 residues. Trimming shortened V by 3 bases and J by 4 bases, and 10 bases separated the two germline ends. The CDR3: CASSSGTTYGYTF. CDR3 nucleotide sequence: TGCGCCAGCAGCTCCGGGACAACCTATGGCTACACCTTC.

This chain uses TRBV19 with TRBJ1-1; D is perhaps TRBD1 (5 bases). Germline CDR1 LNHDA, CDR2 SQIVND (reference sequence). Trimming took 3 bases from V and 5 from J, leaving 13 bases between them. The CDR3 loop spans 14 amino acids. CDR3 bases: TGTGCCAGTAGTATTCATCGACAGAAGACTGAAGCTTTCTTT. As protein: CASSIHRQKTEAFF.

This clone was detected a few times. The DNA for the CDR3 is TGCGCCAGCAGCCCGGGACTAGCGTTTACAGAGACCCAGTACTTC. This encodes CASSPGLAFTETQYF. The V call is TRBV5-1, the J call TRBJ2-5, with TRBD2 matching 10 bases. The CDR3 runs to 15 residues. V lost 4 bases and J lost 4; bases outside the gene matches: 7. Germline values: CDR1 SGHRS, CDR2 YFSETQ.

This chain connects TRBV5-1 to TRBJ1-2; TRBD1 agrees at 8 bases. Trimming cost V 6 bases and J 2 bases; bases outside gene matches: 9. Looked up from germline, CDR1 is SGHRS and CDR2 is YFSETQ. The CDR3 runs to 15 residues. CDR3 in amino acids: CASTIRAGGNYGYTF. The CDR3 DNA follows: TGCGCCAGCACCATACGAGCAGGGGGCAACTATGGCTACACCTTC.

This chain links TRBV19 with TRBJ1-2; D is uncertain. Germline V gene data show CDR1 as LNHDA and CDR2 as SQIVND (reference sequence). The CDR3 sequence is 14 residues long. Deletions cut 1 base from V and 7 bases from J, with 13 bases between. The CDR3 reads CASSIARLRGGYTF. CDR3 DNA sequence: TGTGCCAGTAGTATAGCCCGTCTGCGGGGTGGCTACACCTTC.

The gene calls are TRBV5-1 and TRBJ1-1, with 7 nucleotides matching TRBD1. V shed 3 bases, J shed 4 bases, and the junction held 9 bases outside the gene matches. The germline V gene has CDR1 SGHRS and CDR2 YFSETQ. The CDR3 runs 15 residues. The chain's CDR3 is CASSSGPRGGTEAFF. The DNA of the CDR3 is TGCGCCAGCAGCTCCGGCCCCAGGGGGGGCACTGAAGCTTTCTTT.

V gene TRBV9 combines with J gene TRBJ1-4, with 9 nucleotides matching TRBD1. CDR3 length: 13 amino acids. Germline V lookup: CDR1 SGDLS, CDR2 YYNGEE. The junction had 5 bases not matched to a gene; V was cut back by 7 bases and J by 7 bases. CDR3 loop: CASGGTGFEKLFF. CDR3 DNA sequence: TGTGCCAGCGGCGGGACAGGGTTTGAAAAACTGTTTTTT.

The chain carries TRBV25-1 and TRBJ1-2; 8 positions match TRBD1. Germline loops: CDR1 MGHDK, CDR2 SYGVNS. CDR3 length: 15 amino acids. V dropped 4 bases and J dropped 5; count of bases not matched to a gene: 9. The CDR3 here is CASSGPDRGWYGYTF. CDR3 bases: TGTGCCAGCAGTGGGCCTGACAGGGGTTGGTATGGCTACACCTTC.

The chain's CDR3 is CASSPRRPRGVDGYTF. The CDR3 DNA reads TGTGCCAGCAGCCCCCGGAGGCCCAGGGGGGTTGATGGCTACACCTTC. This chain links TRBV9 with TRBJ1-2, with 7 bases lining up with TRBD1. J gave up 6 bases and V 4 bases, and 15 bases lay outside the gene matches. Germline V gene lookup returns CDR1 SGDLS and CDR2 YYNGEE. The CDR3 is made up of 16 amino acids. Together with reference TRBV9 and TRBJ1-2, the CDR3 gives the full variable domain: DSGVTQTPKHLITATGQRVTLRCSPRSGDLSVYWYQQSLDQGLQFLIQYYNGEERAKGNILERFSAQQFPDLHSELNLSSLELGDSALYFCASSPRRPRGVDGYTFGSGTRLTVV.

J is TRBJ1-2 and V is TRBV5-1; D gene uncertain. V lost 0 bases, J lost 7 bases, and 13 bases lay in between. This CDR3 is built from 14 residues. Germline V gives CDR1 SGHRS, CDR2 YFSETQ. The CDR3 bases are TGCGCCAGCAGCTTGGATCCAGATGGCGGTGGCTACACCTTC. It is translated as CASSLDPDGGGYTF.

V and J are TRBV2 and TRBJ2-7, with a tentative D call TRBD2 (6 bases). The CDR3 covers 16 residues. V lost 8 bases to trimming and J lost 2 bases, with 22 bases between them. The germline V gene has CDR1 SNHLY and CDR2 FYNNEI. The CDR3 bases are TGTGCCAGCTCAAACACCGGTCGGGGGAGAACCTACGAGCAGTACTTC. Translated: CASSNTGRGRTYEQYF.